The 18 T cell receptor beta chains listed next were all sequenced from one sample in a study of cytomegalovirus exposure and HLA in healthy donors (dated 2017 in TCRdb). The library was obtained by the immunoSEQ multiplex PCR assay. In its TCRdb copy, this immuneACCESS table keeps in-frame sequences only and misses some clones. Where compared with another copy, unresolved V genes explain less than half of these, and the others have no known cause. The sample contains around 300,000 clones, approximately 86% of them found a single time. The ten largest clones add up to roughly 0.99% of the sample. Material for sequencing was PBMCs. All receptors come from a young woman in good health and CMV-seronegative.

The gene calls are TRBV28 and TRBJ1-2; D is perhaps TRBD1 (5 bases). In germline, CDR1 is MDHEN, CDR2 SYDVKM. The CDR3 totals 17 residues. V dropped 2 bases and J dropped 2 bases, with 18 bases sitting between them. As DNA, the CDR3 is TGTGCCAGCAGTTTAACCCCCCGGAGGGGTATAAACTATGGCTACACCTTC. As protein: CASSLTPRRGINYGYTF.

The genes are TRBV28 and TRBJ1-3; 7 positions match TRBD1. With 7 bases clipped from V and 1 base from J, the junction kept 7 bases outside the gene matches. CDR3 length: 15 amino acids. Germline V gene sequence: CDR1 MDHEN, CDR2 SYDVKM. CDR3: CASTTPQGSGNTIYF. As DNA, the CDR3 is TGTGCCAGCACCACTCCACAGGGGTCTGGAAACACCATATATTTT.

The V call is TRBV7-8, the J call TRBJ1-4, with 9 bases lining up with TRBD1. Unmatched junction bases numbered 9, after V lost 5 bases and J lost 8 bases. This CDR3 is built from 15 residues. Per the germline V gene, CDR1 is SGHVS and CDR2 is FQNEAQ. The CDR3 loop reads CASSQNRDRAEKLFF. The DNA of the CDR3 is TGTGCCAGCAGCCAAAACCGGGACAGGGCGGAAAAACTGTTTTTT.

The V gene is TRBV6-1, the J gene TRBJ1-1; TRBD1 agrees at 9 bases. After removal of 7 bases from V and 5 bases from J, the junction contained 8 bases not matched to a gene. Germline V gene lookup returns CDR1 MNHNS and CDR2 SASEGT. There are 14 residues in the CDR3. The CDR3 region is CASTGQGKLTEAFF. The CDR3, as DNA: TGTGCCAGCACCGGACAGGGGAAATTGACTGAAGCTTTCTTT.

The CDR3 nucleotides read TGCGCCAGCAGTGTAACAGTCTCTGGAAACACCATATATTTT. As protein: CASSVTVSGNTIYF. The chain carries TRBV10-1 and TRBJ1-3, with D hard to call. The CDR3 sequence is 14 residues long. The germline V gene has CDR1 WNHNN and CDR2 SYGVQD (reference sequence). The V end was cut by 4 bases, the J end by 0 bases, with 7 bases between.

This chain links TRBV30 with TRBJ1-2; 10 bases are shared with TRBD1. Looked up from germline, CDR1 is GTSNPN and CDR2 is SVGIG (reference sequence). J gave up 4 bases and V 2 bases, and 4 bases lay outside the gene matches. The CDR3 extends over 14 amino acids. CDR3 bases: TGTGCCTGGAGTACGGGACAGGGGCTCTATGGCTACACCTTC. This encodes CAWSTGQGLYGYTF. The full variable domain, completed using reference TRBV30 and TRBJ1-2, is SQTIHQWPATLVQPVGSPLSLECTVEGTSNPNLYWYRQAAGRGLQLLFYSVGIGQISSEVPQNLSASRPQDRQFILSSKKLLLSDSGFYLCAWSTGQGLYGYTFGSGTRLTVV.

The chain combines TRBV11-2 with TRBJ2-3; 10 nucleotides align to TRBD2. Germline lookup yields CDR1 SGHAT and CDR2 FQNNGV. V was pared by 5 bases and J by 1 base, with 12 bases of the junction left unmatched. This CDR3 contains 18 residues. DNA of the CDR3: TGTGCCAGCAGCCTGGGGGTGGCTAGCGGGAGCCGCACAGATACGCAGTATTTT. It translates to CASSLGVASGSRTDTQYF.

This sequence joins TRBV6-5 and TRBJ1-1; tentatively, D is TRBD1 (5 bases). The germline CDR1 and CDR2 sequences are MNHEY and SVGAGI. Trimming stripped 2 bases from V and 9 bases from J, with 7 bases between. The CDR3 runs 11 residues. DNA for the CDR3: TGTGCCAGCAGTTACGACAGAAAAGCTTTCTTT. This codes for CASSYDRKAFF.

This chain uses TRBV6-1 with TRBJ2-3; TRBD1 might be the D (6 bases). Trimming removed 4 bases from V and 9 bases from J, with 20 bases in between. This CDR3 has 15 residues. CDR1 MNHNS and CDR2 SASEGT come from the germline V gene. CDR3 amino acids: CASSGIWGSQGTQYF. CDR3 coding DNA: TGTGCCAGCAGTGGAATATGGGGCTCTCAGGGGACGCAGTATTTT.

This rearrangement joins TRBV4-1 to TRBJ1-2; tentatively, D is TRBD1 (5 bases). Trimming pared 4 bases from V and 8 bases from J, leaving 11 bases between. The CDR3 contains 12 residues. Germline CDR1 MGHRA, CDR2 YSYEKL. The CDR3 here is CASSPPGGGYTF. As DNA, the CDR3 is TGCGCCAGCAGCCCCCCCGGGGGGGGCTACACCTTC.

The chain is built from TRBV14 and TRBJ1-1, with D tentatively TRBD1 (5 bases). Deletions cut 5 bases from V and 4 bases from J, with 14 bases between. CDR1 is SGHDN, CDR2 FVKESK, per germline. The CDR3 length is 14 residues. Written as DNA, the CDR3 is TGTGCCAGCAGCTCGCCAGGGTGGATCACTGAAGCTTTCTTT. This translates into CASSSPGWITEAFF. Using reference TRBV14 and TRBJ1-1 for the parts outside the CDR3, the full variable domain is EAGVTQFPSHSVIEKGQTVTLRCDPISGHDNLYWYRRVMGKEIKFLLHFVKESKQDESGMPNNRFLAERTGGTYSTLKVQPAELEDSGVYFCASSSPGWITEAFFGQGTRLTVV.

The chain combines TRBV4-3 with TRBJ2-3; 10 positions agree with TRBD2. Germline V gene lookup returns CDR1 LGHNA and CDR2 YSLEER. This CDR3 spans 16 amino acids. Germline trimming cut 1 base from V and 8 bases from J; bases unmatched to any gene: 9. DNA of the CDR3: TGCGCCAGCAGCCAAGGACTAGCGGGCGGACAGGGTACGCAGTATTTT. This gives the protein CASSQGLAGGQGTQYF.

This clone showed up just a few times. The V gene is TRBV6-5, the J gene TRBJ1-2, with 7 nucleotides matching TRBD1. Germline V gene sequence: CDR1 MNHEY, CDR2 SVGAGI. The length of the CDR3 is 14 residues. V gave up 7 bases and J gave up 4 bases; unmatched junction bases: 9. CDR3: CASTSPGQTYGYTF. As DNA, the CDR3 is TGTGCCAGCACTAGCCCGGGACAGACCTATGGCTACACCTTC.

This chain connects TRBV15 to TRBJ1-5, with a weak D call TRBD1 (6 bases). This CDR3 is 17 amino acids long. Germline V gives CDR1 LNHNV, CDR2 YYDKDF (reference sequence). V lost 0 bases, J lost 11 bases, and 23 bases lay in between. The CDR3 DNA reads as TGTGCCACCAGCAGAGATAGGGACAACGTCAAAAGGGTAGCCCAGCATTTT. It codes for CATSRDRDNVKRVAQHF.

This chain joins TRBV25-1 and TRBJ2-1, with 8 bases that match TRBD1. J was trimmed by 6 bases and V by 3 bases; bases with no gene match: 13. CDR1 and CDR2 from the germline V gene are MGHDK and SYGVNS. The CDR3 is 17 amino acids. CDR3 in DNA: TGTGCCAGCAGTGATTCAAAACCTGGACAGGGTTTCAATGAGCAGTTCTTC. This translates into CASSDSKPGQGFNEQFF.

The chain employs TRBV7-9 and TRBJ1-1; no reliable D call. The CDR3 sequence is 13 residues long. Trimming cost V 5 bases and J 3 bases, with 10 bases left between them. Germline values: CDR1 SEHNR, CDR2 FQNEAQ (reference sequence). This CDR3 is CASSPPSDTEAFF. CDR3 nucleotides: TGTGCCAGCAGCCCCCCGTCGGACACTGAAGCTTTCTTT.

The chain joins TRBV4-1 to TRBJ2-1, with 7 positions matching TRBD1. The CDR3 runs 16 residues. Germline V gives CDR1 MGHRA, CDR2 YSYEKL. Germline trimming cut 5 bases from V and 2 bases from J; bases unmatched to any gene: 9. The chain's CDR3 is CASSTGPGQTYNEQFF. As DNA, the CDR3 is TGCGCCAGCAGCACTGGGCCGGGACAGACCTACAATGAGCAGTTCTTC.

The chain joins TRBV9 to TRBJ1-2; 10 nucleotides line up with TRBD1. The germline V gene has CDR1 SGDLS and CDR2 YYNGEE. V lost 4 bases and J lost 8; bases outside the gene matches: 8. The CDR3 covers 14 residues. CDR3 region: CASSFGTGAVGYTF. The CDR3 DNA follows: TGTGCCAGCAGCTTTGGGACAGGGGCGGTCGGCTACACCTTC.